This T cell receptor (beta chain) is drawn from a study of beta chain features in type 1 diabetes. All of the isolated RNA was reverse transcribed, so expressed TCRB transcripts were sequenced. Only in-frame clones appear in the TCRdb table, and some are missing; sequencing was by immunoSEQ multiplex PCR. The data hold under 950,000 clones, with roughly a sixth observed a single time. CDR3 length equals 15 residues. CDR1 SGDLS and CDR2 YYNGEE come from the germline V gene. V lost 0 bases, J lost 0 bases, and 7 bases lay in between. The clonotype originates from a woman between 18 and 29 years old in good health. Material for sequencing was naive CD4+ T cells from blood. The chain couples TRBV9 to TRBJ2-1; D tentatively reads TRBD1 or TRBD2 (5 bases each). CDR3 sequence reads: CASSVERGSYNEQFF. The CDR3 DNA reads as TGTGCCAGCAGCGTAGAGAGGGGCTCCTACAATGAGCAGTTCTTC.